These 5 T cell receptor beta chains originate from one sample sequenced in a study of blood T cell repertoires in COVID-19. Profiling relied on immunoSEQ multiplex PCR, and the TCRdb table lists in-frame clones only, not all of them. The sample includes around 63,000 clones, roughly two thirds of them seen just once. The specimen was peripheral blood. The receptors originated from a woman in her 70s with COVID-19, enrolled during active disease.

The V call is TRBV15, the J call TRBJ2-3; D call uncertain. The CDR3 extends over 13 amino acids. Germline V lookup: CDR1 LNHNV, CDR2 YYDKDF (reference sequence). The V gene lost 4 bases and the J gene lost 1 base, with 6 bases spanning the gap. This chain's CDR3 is CATSIGGTDTQYF. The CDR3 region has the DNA TGTGCCACCAGCATTGGAGGCACAGATACGCAGTATTTT.

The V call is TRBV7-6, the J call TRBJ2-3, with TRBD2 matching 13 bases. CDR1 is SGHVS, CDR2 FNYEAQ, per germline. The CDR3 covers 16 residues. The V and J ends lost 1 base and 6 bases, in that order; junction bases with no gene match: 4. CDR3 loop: CASSLGGTSGVDTQYF. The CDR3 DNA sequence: TGTGCCAGCAGCTTAGGTGGGACTAGCGGGGTGGATACGCAGTATTTT. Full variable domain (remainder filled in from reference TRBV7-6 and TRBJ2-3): GAGVSQSPRYKVTKRGQDVALRCDPISGHVSLYWYRQALGQGPEFLTYFNYEAQQDKSGLPNDRFSAERPEGSISTLTIQRTEQRDSAMYRCASSLGGTSGVDTQYFGPGTRLTVL.

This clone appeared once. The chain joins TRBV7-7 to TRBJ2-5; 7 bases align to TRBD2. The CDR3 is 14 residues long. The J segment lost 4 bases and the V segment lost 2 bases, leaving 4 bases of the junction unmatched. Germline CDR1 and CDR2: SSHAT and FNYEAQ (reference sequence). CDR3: CASSLLGGGETQYF. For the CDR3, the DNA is TGTGCCAGCAGCTTATTGGGGGGGGGAGAGACCCAGTACTTC.

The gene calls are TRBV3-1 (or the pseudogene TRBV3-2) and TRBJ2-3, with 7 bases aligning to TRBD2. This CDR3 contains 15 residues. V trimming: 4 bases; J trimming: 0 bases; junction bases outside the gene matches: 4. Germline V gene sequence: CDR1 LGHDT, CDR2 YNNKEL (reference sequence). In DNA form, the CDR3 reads TGTGCCAGCAGCCTCAAGCGGGGAAGCACAGATACGCAGTATTTT. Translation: CASSLKRGSTDTQYF.

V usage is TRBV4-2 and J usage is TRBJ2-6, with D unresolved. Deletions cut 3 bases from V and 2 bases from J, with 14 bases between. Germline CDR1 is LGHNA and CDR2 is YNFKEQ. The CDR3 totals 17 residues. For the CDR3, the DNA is TGTGCCAGCAGCCACCGAACTTCGGCGGCTGGGGCCAACGTCCTGACTTTC. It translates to CASSHRTSAAGANVLTF.